This passage covers 22 T cell receptor beta chains from one sample sequenced in a study of technical replicates of blood from several donors. TCRdb's copy holds only in-frame clones and misses some; the assay was immunoSEQ multiplex PCR. The sample records about 100,000 clones, almost 96% being singletons. Sequencing was performed on T cells isolated from PBMCs. These TCRs come from a human donor in good health.

The chain has TRBV7-3 and TRBJ2-5; D is possibly TRBD1 (6 bases). The CDR3 spans 14 residues. V was cut by 1 base and J by 4 bases, with 10 bases left in between. Germline CDR1 reads SGHTA; CDR2 reads FQGTGA. This CDR3 is CASSLNAGAETQYF. CDR3 coding DNA: TGTGCCAGCAGCTTAAATGCAGGGGCAGAGACCCAGTACTTC. The entire variable domain, with the rest obtained from reference TRBV7-3 and TRBJ2-5, is as follows: GAGVSQTPSNKVTEKGKYVELRCDPISGHTALYWYRQSLGQGPEFLIYFQGTGAADDSGLPNDRFFAVRPEGSVSTLKIQRTERGDSAVYLCASSLNAGAETQYFGPGTRLLVL.

CDR3 nucleotides: TGTGCCAGCAGTTACCCCGGGACAGGGATATCTGGCTACACCTTC. It specifies CASSYPGTGISGYTF. The genes are TRBV28 and TRBJ1-2, with 9 positions matching TRBD1. The germline V gene has CDR1 MDHEN and CDR2 SYDVKM. V shed 4 bases, J shed 7 bases, and the junction held 10 bases outside the gene matches. The length of the CDR3 is 15 residues.

In DNA form, the CDR3 reads TGTGCCAGCAGCTGGGACAGGGAAGATCAGCCCCAGCATTTT. Its protein product is CASSWDREDQPQHF. This chain uses TRBV5-8 with TRBJ1-5; 9 positions agree with TRBD1. V lost 3 bases, J lost 5 bases, and 3 bases stayed unmatched. The CDR3 spans 14 residues. Germline lookup yields CDR1 SGHTS and CDR2 YDEGEE. The variable domain in full, completed from reference TRBV5-8 and TRBJ1-5, reads EAGVTQSPTHLIKTRGQQATLRCSPISGHTSVYWYQQALGLGLQFLLWYDEGEERNRGNFPPRFSGRQFPNYSSELNVNALELEDSALYLCASSWDREDQPQHFGDGTRLSIL.

The genes are TRBV28 and TRBJ1-4, with TRBD1 identical over 7 bases. Trimming cost V 4 bases and J 16 bases; bases outside gene matches: 9. Per germline, CDR1 MDHEN and CDR2 SYDVKM. This CDR3 spans 12 amino acids. CDR3 loop: CASSSPGGIRFF. In nucleotides, the CDR3 is TGTGCCAGCAGTTCCCCAGGGGGTATAAGGTTTTTT.

This rearrangement joins TRBV27 to TRBJ2-2; 8 bases agree with TRBD2. The CDR3 totals 15 residues. Germline-derived CDR1 and CDR2 are MNHEY and SMNVEV (reference sequence). Germline trimming cut 6 bases from V and 0 bases from J; bases unmatched to any gene: 3. CDR3 residues: CASSVLAANTGELFF. The CDR3 nucleotides are TGTGCCAGCAGCGTACTAGCGGCGAACACCGGGGAGCTGTTTTTT.

This clone appeared once. The V gene is TRBV9, the J gene TRBJ2-5; 9 nucleotides match TRBD1. The CDR3 consists of 16 residues. J was trimmed by 3 bases and V by 1 base; bases with no gene match: 7. Germline V CDR1 and CDR2: SGDLS, YYNGEE. Here the CDR3 DNA reads TGTGCCAGCAGCGTACCCCAGGACAGGGGAGAAGAGACCCAGTACTTC. Amino acids: CASSVPQDRGEETQYF.

The V call is TRBV5-1, the J call TRBJ1-4; TRBD1 matches 7 bases. V lost 1 base and J lost 5; bases outside the gene matches: 5. Germline CDR1 is SGHRS and CDR2 is YFSETQ. The CDR3 is made up of 15 amino acids. The CDR3 loop reads CASSLRDSLNEKLFF. DNA for the CDR3: TGCGCCAGCAGCTTGAGGGACAGCCTAAATGAAAAACTGTTTTTT.

This chain joins TRBV11-2 and TRBJ1-6, with TRBD1 identical over 9 bases. This CDR3 is built from 18 residues. Germline-derived CDR1 and CDR2 are SGHAT and FQNNGV. J gave up 9 bases and V 5 bases, and 17 bases lay outside the gene matches. CDR3 in amino acids: CASSPGQGIHWTSSPLHF. As DNA, the CDR3 is TGTGCCAGCAGCCCTGGACAGGGGATACATTGGACCTCTTCACCCCTCCACTTT.

The chain uses TRBV28 and TRBJ2-1; 7 bases align to TRBD2. Germline lookup yields CDR1 MDHEN and CDR2 SYDVKM. The CDR3 is 15 residues long. After removal of 5 bases from V and 1 base from J, the junction contained 5 bases not matched to a gene. CDR3 DNA sequence: TGTGCCAGCAGTCCAGCGGGAATTTCCTACAATGAGCAGTTCTTC. Protein product: CASSPAGISYNEQFF.

CDR3 DNA: TGTGCCAGCAGCTTCCAGCGGGGGAGCTACAATGAGCAGTTCTTC. It codes for CASSFQRGSYNEQFF. The chain is built from TRBV7-8 and TRBJ2-1; the match to TRBD2 covers 8 bases. The germline CDR1 and CDR2 sequences are SGHVS and FQNEAQ. Trimming took 3 bases from V and 3 from J; bases not matched to a gene: 4. The CDR3 is 15 residues long.

The chain joins TRBV12-5 to TRBJ2-2; TRBD1 agrees at 8 bases. The ends lost 1 base at V and 0 bases at J; junction bases unmatched: 7. The germline gives CDR1 LGHNT, CDR2 FRNRAP. This CDR3 has 18 residues. CDR3 residues: CASGLGPKQGANTGELFF. CDR3 DNA: TGTGCTAGTGGTTTGGGCCCAAAACAGGGGGCGAACACCGGGGAGCTGTTTTTT. The full variable domain, its missing parts supplied by reference TRBV12-5 and TRBJ2-2, is DARVTQTPRHKVTEMGQEVTMRCQPILGHNTVFWYRQTMMQGLELLAYFRNRAPLDDSGMPKDRFSAEMPDATLATLKIQPSEPRDSAVYFCASGLGPKQGANTGELFFGEGSRLTVL.

This chain uses TRBV10-2 with TRBJ2-1, with 7 bases lining up with TRBD1. The CDR3 totals 13 residues. V dropped 6 bases and J dropped 7; count of bases not matched to a gene: 6. CDR1 is WSHSY and CDR2 is SAAADI in the germline V gene. The CDR3 reads CASREQGINEQFF. The CDR3 DNA is TGCGCCAGCAGAGAACAGGGGATAAATGAGCAGTTCTTC.

The chain uses TRBV29-1 and TRBJ2-7, with a possible D match to TRBD2 (6 bases). The V gene lost 7 bases and the J gene lost 0 bases, with 13 bases spanning the gap. The CDR3 is made up of 13 amino acids. Germline V gives CDR1 SQVTM, CDR2 ANQGSEA. CDR3: CSATPGSSYEQYF. In nucleotides, the CDR3 is TGCAGCGCGACTCCCGGGAGCTCCTACGAGCAGTACTTC.

V gene TRBV6-5 combines with J gene TRBJ2-1, with 8 bases matching TRBD2. The trim removed 5 bases at V and 6 bases at J, leaving 6 bases unmatched. CDR1 is MNHEY, CDR2 SVGAGI, per germline. The CDR3 is 14 amino acids. The CDR3 sequence is CASSPGLVANEQFF. The DNA of the CDR3 is TGTGCCAGCAGTCCGGGACTAGTTGCCAATGAGCAGTTCTTC.

J is TRBJ1-2 and V is TRBV28, with 7 bases identical to TRBD1. After removal of 6 bases from V and 4 bases from J, the junction contained 5 bases not matched to a gene. Germline V gene sequence: CDR1 MDHEN, CDR2 SYDVKM. This CDR3 spans 13 amino acids. In DNA form, the CDR3 reads TGTGCCAGCAGCCCCGGACAGGTCTATGGCTACACCTTC. Amino acids: CASSPGQVYGYTF.

The chain carries TRBV11-3 and TRBJ2-1, with 13 bases lining up with TRBD2. J gave up 8 bases and V 5 bases, and 9 bases lay outside the gene matches. The CDR3 has 16 amino acids. CDR1 is SGHNT, CDR2 YENEEA, per germline. CDR3 residues: CASSLGLAGVGDEQFF. DNA for the CDR3: TGTGCCAGCAGCCTAGGACTAGCGGGAGTAGGTGATGAGCAGTTCTTC. Combining the CDR3 with reference TRBV11-3 and TRBJ2-1 gives the whole variable domain EAGVVQSPRYKIIEKKQPVAFWCNPISGHNTLYWYLQNLGQGPELLIRYENEEAVDDSQLPKDRFSAERLKGVDSTLKIQPAELGDSAVYLCASSLGLAGVGDEQFFGPGTRLTVL.

This clone was seen a single time. This chain uses TRBV5-4 with TRBJ1-2; tentative D call: TRBD1 (5 bases). Trimming removed 3 bases from V and 2 bases from J, with 20 bases in between. CDR1 is SGHNT and CDR2 is YYREEE in the germline V gene (reference sequence). The CDR3 runs to 17 residues. The CDR3, as DNA: TGTGCCAGCAGCTGGGGGGACTTGGCAGCCAGAAACTATGGCTACACCTTC. Its protein is CASSWGDLAARNYGYTF.

This chain links TRBV27 with TRBJ2-7; D is possibly TRBD1 (6 bases). Germline loops: CDR1 MNHEY, CDR2 SMNVEV (reference sequence). The ends were cut back, 2 bases at V and 3 bases at J, with 14 bases in the middle. The CDR3 contains 15 residues. CDR3 protein: CASSLQGSWSYEQYF. DNA of the CDR3: TGTGCCAGCAGTTTACAGGGGTCTTGGAGCTACGAGCAGTACTTC.

The table lists this clone with a count of one. This chain links TRBV29-1 with TRBJ2-1; D is unresolved. V shed 7 bases and J shed 8 bases, with 12 bases lying between them. CDR1 and CDR2 from the germline V gene are SQVTM and ANQGSEA. This CDR3 contains 11 residues. The CDR3 nucleotides are TGCAGCGCGGGTGCGGCGTATGAGCAGTTCTTC. Its translation: CSAGAAYEQFF.

The sample holds one count of this clone. The chain joins TRBV19 to TRBJ2-7, with D perhaps matching TRBD2 (6 bases). The length of the CDR3 is 13 residues. Deletions cut 4 bases from V and 5 bases from J, with 12 bases between. CDR1 is LNHDA and CDR2 is SQIVND in the germline V gene (reference sequence). The DNA for the CDR3 is TGTGCCAGTAGTAGCGGGATGAGGGACGAGCAGTACTTC. This encodes CASSSGMRDEQYF.

J is TRBJ2-1 and V is TRBV6-5; weak D call: TRBD2 (6 bases). CDR3 length: 16 residues. The V and J ends lost 0 bases and 0 bases respectively, with 9 bases between them. The germline V gene has CDR1 MNHEY and CDR2 SVGAGI. This CDR3 reads CASSYSSGSSYNEQFF. The DNA of the CDR3 is TGTGCCAGCAGTTACTCCAGCGGGTCCTCCTACAATGAGCAGTTCTTC.

This chain connects TRBV7-6 to TRBJ2-2, with 15 bases that match TRBD2. The germline gives CDR1 SGHVS, CDR2 FNYEAQ. With 9 bases clipped from V and 5 bases from J, the junction kept 7 bases outside the gene matches. The CDR3 length is 16 residues. CDR3 region: CASGLAGGPGTGELFF. The CDR3 coding sequence is TGTGCCAGTGGACTAGCGGGGGGGCCGGGGACCGGGGAGCTGTTTTTT.